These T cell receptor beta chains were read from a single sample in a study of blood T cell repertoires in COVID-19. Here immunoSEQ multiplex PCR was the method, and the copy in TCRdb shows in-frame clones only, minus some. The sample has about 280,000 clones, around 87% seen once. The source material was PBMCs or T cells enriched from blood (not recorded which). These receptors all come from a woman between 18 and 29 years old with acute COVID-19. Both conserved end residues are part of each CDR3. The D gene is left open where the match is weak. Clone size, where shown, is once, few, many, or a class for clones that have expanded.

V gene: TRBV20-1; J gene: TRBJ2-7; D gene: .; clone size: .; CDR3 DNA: TGCAGTGCTAGTCTCCGTCTGCGGGAGACAGGCTACGAGCAGTACTTC; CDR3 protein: CSASLRLRETGYEQYF
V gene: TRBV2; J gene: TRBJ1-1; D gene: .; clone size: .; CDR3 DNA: TGTGCCAGCACAGTACCCATGAACACTGAAGCTTTCTTT; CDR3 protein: CASTVPMNTEAFF
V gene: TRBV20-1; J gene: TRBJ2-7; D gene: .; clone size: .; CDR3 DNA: TGCAGTGCCTGGCAGCCAGGCGAGCAGTACTTC; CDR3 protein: CSAWQPGEQYF
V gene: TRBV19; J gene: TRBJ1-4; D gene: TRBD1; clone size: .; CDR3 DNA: TGTGCCAGTAGTACGGGACAGGGGAGTGAAAAACTGTTTTTT; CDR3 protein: CASSTGQGSEKLFF
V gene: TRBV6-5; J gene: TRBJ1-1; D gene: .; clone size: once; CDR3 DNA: TGTGCCAGCAGTTTCGCGAGGTACACTGAAGCTTTCTTT; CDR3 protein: CASSFARYTEAFF
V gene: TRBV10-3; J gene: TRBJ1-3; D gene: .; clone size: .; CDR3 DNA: TGTGCCATCAGTGAGTCGACCGGGGAGAACACCATATATTTT; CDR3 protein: CAISESTGENTIYF
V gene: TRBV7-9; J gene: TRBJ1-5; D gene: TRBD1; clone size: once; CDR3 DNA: TGTGCCAGCAGTTTTGACAGGGGTCATAGCAATCAGCCCCAGCATTTT; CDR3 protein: CASSFDRGHSNQPQHF
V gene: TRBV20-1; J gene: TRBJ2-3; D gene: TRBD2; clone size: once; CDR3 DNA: TGCAGTGCTAGTGGCGGGAGGGCCACAGATACGCAGTATTTT; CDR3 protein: CSASGGRATDTQYF
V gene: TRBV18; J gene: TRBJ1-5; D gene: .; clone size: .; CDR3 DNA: TGTGCCAGCTCACCACGACCAACCGGGTCAGAAAGTGCCCAGCATTTT; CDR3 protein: CASSPRPTGSESAQHF
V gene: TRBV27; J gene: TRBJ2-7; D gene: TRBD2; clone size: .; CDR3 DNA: TGTGCCAGCAGTGGAATAAGCGGGAGGGCCCACGAGCAGTACTTC; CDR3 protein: CASSGISGRAHEQYF
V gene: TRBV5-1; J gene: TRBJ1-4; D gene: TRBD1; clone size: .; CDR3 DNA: TGCGCCAGCAGCCTCGGACAGGGCAGAGAAAAACTGTTTTTT; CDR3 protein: CASSLGQGREKLFF
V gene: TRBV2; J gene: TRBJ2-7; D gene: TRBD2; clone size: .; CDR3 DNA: TGTGCCAGCTCTCCGGGAGGCGGGTCCTACGAGCAGTACTTC; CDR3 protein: CASSPGGGSYEQYF
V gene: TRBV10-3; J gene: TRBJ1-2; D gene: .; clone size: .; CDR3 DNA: TGTGCCATCAGTTCAGGGTTCTATGGCTACACCTTC; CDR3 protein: CAISSGFYGYTF
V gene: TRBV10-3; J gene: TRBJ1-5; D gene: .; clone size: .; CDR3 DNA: TGTGCCACAAGGGGTGGCCAGGATCGCAATCAGCCCCAGCATTTT; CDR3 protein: CATRGGQDRNQPQHF
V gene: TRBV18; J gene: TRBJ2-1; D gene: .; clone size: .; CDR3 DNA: TGTGCCAGCTCAGGGGGGGCGCAAAGTGAGCAGTTCTTC; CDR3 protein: CASSGGAQSEQFF
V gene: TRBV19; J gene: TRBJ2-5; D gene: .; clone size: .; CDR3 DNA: TGTGCCAGCGAGCTAGGAGAGACCCAGTACTTC; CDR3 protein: CASELGETQYF
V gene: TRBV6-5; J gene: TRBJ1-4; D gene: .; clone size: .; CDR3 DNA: TGTGCCAGCAAGGGAGGACCTAATGAAAAACTGTTTTTT; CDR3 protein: CASKGGPNEKLFF
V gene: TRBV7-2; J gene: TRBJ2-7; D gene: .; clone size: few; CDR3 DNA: TGTGCCAGCAGCTTAAATCGCACTCCCCCGCAGTACTTC; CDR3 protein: CASSLNRTPPQYF
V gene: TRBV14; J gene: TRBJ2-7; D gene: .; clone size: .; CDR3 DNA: TGTGCCAGCAGCAAGGTACAGGGCGGCTCCTACGAGCAGTACTTC; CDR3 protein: CASSKVQGGSYEQYF
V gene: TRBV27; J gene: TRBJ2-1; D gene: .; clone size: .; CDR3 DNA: TGTGCCAGCACCAACGACAGCCCGAACTACAATGAGCAGTTCTTC; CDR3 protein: CASTNDSPNYNEQFF
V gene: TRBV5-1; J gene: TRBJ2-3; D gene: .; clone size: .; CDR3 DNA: TGCGCCAGCAGCTTAACACAGTTCACAGATACGCAGTATTTT; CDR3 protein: CASSLTQFTDTQYF
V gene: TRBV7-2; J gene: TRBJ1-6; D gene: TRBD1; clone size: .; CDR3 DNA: TGTGCCAGCAGCTTAGGGACAGGGTTTTATAATTCACCCCTCCACTTT; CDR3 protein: CASSLGTGFYNSPLHF
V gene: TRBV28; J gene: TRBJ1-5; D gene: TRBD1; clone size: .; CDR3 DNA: TGTGCCAGCAGATTAAACAGGGGAGTTAGCAATCAGCCCCAGCATTTT; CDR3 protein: CASRLNRGVSNQPQHF
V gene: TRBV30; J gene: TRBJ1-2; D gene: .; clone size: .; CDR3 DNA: TGTGCCTGGAGTGTAAGATGGGGGCTGGAGGGCTACACCTTC; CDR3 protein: CAWSVRWGLEGYTF
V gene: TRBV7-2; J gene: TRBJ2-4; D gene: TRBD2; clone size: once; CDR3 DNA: TGTGCCAGCAGCTTAGTTTTAGTTGGGAGGGAAAACATTCAGTACTTC; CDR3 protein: CASSLVLVGRENIQYF
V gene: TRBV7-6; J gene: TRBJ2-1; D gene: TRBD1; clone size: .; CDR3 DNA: TGTGCCAGCAGCTTAGAGAAGCAGGGGGTGTGGTACAATGAGCAGTTCTTC; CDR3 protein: CASSLEKQGVWYNEQFF
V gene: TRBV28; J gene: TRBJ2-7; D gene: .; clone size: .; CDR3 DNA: TGTGCCAGCAGTTCCCCCCGGGGAGTTGAGGCAGAGCAGTACTTC; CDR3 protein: CASSSPRGVEAEQYF
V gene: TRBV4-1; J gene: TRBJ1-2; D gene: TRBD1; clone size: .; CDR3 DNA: TGCGCCAGCAGCCAAGACAGGACAGGAGCTAACTATGGCTACACCTTC; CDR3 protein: CASSQDRTGANYGYTF
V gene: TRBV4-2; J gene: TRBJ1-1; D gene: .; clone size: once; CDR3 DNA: TGTGCCAGCAGCCATCAGGGCGTGAACACTGAAGCTTTCTTT; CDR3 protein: CASSHQGVNTEAFF
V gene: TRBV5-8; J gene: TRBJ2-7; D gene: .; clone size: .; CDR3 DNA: TGTGCCAGCAGCGCGGCGGGACAGTTCGGCGAGCAGTACTTC; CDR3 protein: CASSAAGQFGEQYF
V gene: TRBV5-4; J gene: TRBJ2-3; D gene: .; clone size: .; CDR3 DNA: TGTGCCAGCAGCCCGCAGGCGGGAACAGATACGCAGTATTTT; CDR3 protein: CASSPQAGTDTQYF
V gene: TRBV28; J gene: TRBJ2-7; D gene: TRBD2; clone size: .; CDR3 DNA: TGTGCCTCAAGGGCTAGCGGACAAAGGCAGTACTTC; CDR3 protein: CASRASGQRQYF
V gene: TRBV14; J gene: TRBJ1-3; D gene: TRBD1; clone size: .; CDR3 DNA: TGTGCCAGCAGTTCCGACAGGGGGGCTGGAAACACCATATATTTT; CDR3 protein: CASSSDRGAGNTIYF
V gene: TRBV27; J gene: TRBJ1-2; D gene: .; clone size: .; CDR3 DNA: TGTGCCAGCAGTCAGAGTGGGGGGGGCGCTTACTATGGCTACACCTTC; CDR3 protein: CASSQSGGGAYYGYTF
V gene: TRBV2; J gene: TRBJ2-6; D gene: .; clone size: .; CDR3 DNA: TGTGCCAGCAGTGGCAAGAGCTCTGGGGCCAACGTCCTGACTTTC; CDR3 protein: CASSGKSSGANVLTF
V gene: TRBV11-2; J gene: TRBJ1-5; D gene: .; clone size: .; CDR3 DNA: TGTGCCAGCAGCTTGGACGACAGGAGCAATCAGCCCCAGCATTTT; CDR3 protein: CASSLDDRSNQPQHF
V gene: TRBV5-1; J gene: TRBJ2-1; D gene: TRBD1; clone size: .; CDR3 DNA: TGCGCCAGCAGCATTCGGGACAGACCGTACAATGAGCAGTTCTTC; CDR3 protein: CASSIRDRPYNEQFF
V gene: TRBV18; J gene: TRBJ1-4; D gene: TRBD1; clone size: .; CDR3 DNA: TGTGCCAGCTCACCGTCGACAGGGGGCAGTGAAAAACTGTTTTTT; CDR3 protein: CASSPSTGGSEKLFF
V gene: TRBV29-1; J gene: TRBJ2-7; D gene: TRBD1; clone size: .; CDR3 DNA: TGCAGCGCCCACGGGACAGACTCCTACGAGCAGTACTTC; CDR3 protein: CSAHGTDSYEQYF
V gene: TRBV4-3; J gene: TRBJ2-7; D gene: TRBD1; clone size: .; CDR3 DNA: TGCGCCAGCAGCCAAGAAGAAAGGGGACAGGGTCACTACGAGCAGTACTTC; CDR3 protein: CASSQEERGQGHYEQYF
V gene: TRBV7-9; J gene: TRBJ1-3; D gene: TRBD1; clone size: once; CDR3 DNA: TGTGCCAGCAGCTTATCTTTCGGGACAGGCCGTGGAAACACCATATATTTT; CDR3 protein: CASSLSFGTGRGNTIYF
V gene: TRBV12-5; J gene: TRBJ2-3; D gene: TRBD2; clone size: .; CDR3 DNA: TGTGCTAGTGGTTTGAGCCGGACTAGCGGACCCTATACGCAGTATTTT; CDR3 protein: CASGLSRTSGPYTQYF
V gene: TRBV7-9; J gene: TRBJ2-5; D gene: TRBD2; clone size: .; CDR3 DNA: TGTGCCAGCAGCTTAGGGCTAGCGGGGACGTACCAAGAGACCCAGTACTTC; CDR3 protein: CASSLGLAGTYQETQYF
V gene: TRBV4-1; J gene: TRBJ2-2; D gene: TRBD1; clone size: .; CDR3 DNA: TGCGCCAGCAGCTCTTTCGGGACAGGGAACACCGGGGAGCTGTTTTTT; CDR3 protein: CASSSFGTGNTGELFF
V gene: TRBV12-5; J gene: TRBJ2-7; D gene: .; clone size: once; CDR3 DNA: TGTGCTAGTGGTTTGGTACTTGTGGAGAAGGGGGCCTACGAGCAGTACTTC; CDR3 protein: CASGLVLVEKGAYEQYF